These 25 T cell receptor beta chains originate from one sample sequenced in a study of T-cell reconstitution after alpha-beta-depleted transplantation in children. It was with unique molecular identifiers that the TCRbeta library was prepared. MiXCR, applied by TCRdb to the PCR reads, yields one record per CDR3 protein. The sample lists 250,000 to 400,000 distinct CDR3 sequences; 20% to 30% were seen once. Sequencing was performed on PBMCs, mostly from graft donor cells, taken 180 days after TCRalphabeta/CD19-depleted stem cell transplant. The receptors originated from a male patient aged 10 to 17 who had a stem cell transplant for acute lymphoblastic leukemia, so the T cells may come from the graft donor.

This clonotype was picked up many times. The genes are TRBV5-1 and TRBJ2-1; 10 bases align to TRBD1. Germline-derived CDR1 and CDR2 are SGHRS and YFSETQ. J was trimmed by 10 bases and V by 4 bases; bases with no gene match: 8. The CDR3 sequence is 14 residues long. CDR3 region: CASSVGTGVREQFF. CDR3 in DNA: TGCGCCAGCAGCGTCGGGACAGGGGTTCGCGAGCAGTTCTTC. The variable domain in full, with the rest retrieved from reference TRBV5-1 and TRBJ2-1, is KAGVTQTPRYLIKTRGQQVTLSCSPISGHRSVSWYQQTPGQGLQFLFEYFSETQRNKGNFPGRFSGRQFSNSRSEMNVSTLELGDSALYLCASSVGTGVREQFFGPGTRLTVL.

The chain is built from TRBV5-1 and TRBJ1-6; TRBD1 is a possible D gene (6 bases). The CDR3 spans 15 residues. V lost 4 bases and J 2 bases, leaving 10 bases between the germline ends. Looked up from germline, CDR1 is SGHRS and CDR2 is YFSETQ. The CDR3 nucleotides are TGCGCCAGCAGCCCTGACAGGACCTATAATTCACCCCTCCACTTT. Its translation: CASSPDRTYNSPLHF.

This clonotype occurred a few times. The gene calls are TRBV20-1 and TRBJ1-2; D gene ambiguous. Germline loops: CDR1 DFQATT, CDR2 SNEGSKA (reference sequence). The CDR3 is 13 residues long. V was cut by 4 bases and J by 1 base, with 10 bases left in between. CDR3 sequence reads: CSAITPVNYGYTF. The CDR3 DNA reads as TGCAGTGCTATAACCCCCGTTAACTATGGCTACACCTTC.

The V and J genes are TRBV10-3 and TRBJ2-3; perhaps TRBD2 as D (5 bases). The CDR3 has 17 amino acids. V lost 6 bases and J lost 0, with 19 bases in between. CDR1 and CDR2 (germline): ENHRY, SYGVKD. CDR3 residues: CAIRRLLAGSSTDTQYF. The CDR3, as DNA: TGTGCCATCAGGCGTCTGCTAGCCGGGTCTAGCACAGATACGCAGTATTTT.

This clonotype showed up just a few times. The rearrangement links TRBV11-2 to TRBJ1-1, with a weak D call TRBD1 (5 bases). The CDR3 is 15 residues long. Germline V gene lookup returns CDR1 SGHAT and CDR2 FQNNGV. The ends were cut back, 4 bases at V and 5 bases at J, with 17 bases in the middle. CDR3 loop: CASSSGGQGGTEAFF. The CDR3 DNA is TGTGCCAGCAGCTCGGGAGGGCAGGGAGGAACTGAAGCTTTCTTT.

The rearrangement links TRBV7-9 to TRBJ2-2; unclear D gene. The germline V gene encodes CDR1 SEHNR and CDR2 FQNEAQ (reference sequence). This CDR3 spans 14 amino acids. V lost 2 bases to trimming and J lost 3 bases, with 7 bases between them. CDR3 sequence: CASSLRHHTGELFF. The CDR3 region has the DNA TGTGCCAGCAGCTTAAGACACCACACCGGGGAGCTGTTTTTT.

The table lists this clonotype with a few counts. The genes are TRBV4-3 and TRBJ1-5; maybe TRBD1 (6 bases). Trimming removed 1 base at V and 0 bases at J, with 13 bases between. This CDR3 contains 17 residues. CDR1 LGHNA and CDR2 YSLEER come from the germline V gene. The CDR3 reads CASSQGGRGYSNQPQHF. CDR3 bases: TGCGCCAGCAGCCAAGGGGGTAGGGGGTATAGCAATCAGCCCCAGCATTTT.

This clonotype has only a few counts. The CDR3 DNA reads TGTGCCAGCAGCCATGAGGAGGGAGTCAGTTCACCCCTCCACTTT. Its translation is CASSHEEGVSSPLHF. The V gene is TRBV4-2, the J gene TRBJ1-6; D unclear. V was clipped by 3 bases and J by 9 bases, with 15 bases between them. The germline gives CDR1 LGHNA, CDR2 YNFKEQ. This CDR3 spans 15 amino acids.

The chain joins TRBV12-3 or TRBV12-4 to TRBJ2-7; D call uncertain. Trimming removed 5 bases from V and 3 bases from J, with 11 bases in between. This CDR3 spans 13 amino acids. CDR3 sequence reads: CASSPLNGYEQYF. The CDR3 DNA reads as TGTGCCAGCAGTCCCCTCAATGGCTACGAGCAGTACTTC.

The chain links TRBV20-1 to TRBJ2-3; D may be TRBD1 (5 bases). Trimming took 5 bases from V and 0 from J, leaving 15 bases between them. The CDR3 spans 15 residues. Germline V lookup: CDR1 DFQATT, CDR2 SNEGSKA (reference sequence). CDR3 loop: CSAGLGRPSTDTQYF. CDR3 in DNA: TGCAGTGCTGGCCTGGGGCGGCCTAGCACAGATACGCAGTATTTT.

The CDR3 DNA reads TGTGCCACCAGCAGAGATCCCTGGGACAGTCAAGAGACCCAGTACTTC. This encodes CATSRDPWDSQETQYF. The J gene is TRBJ2-5, the V gene TRBV15, with 7 bases that match TRBD1. The CDR3 runs 16 residues. The V gene end was trimmed by 0 bases and the J gene end by 2 bases; junction bases not matched to a gene: 6. Germline assignment: CDR1 LNHNV and CDR2 YYDKDF (reference sequence).

The chain couples TRBV2 to TRBJ2-1; D unclear. The CDR3 sequence is 13 residues long. Between the trimmed V and J ends, which lost 8 bases and 8 bases, there was a span of 16 bases. Germline-derived CDR1 and CDR2 are SNHLY and FYNNEI. CDR3 DNA sequence: TGTGCCAGCGAACCCAGGAGTATTCATGAGCAGTTCTTC. Residues: CASEPRSIHEQFF.

In its sample, this clonotype was seen a few times. This rearrangement joins TRBV5-1 to TRBJ2-7; D not resolved. The CDR3 spans 16 residues. The V end was cut by 0 bases, the J end by 4 bases, with 17 bases between. Looked up from germline, CDR1 is SGHRS and CDR2 is YFSETQ. CDR3 in DNA: TGCGCCAGCAGCTTGGCCGGCTTGGGGAAGGGTTACGAGCAGTACTTC. This gives the protein CASSLAGLGKGYEQYF.

The J gene is TRBJ2-7, the V gene TRBV7-9; tentative D call: TRBD2 (7 bases). In germline, CDR1 is SEHNR, CDR2 FQNEAQ (reference sequence). Trimming removed 1 base from V and 6 bases from J, with 22 bases in between. The CDR3 is 17 amino acids. This chain's CDR3 is CASSLGPLGGGDSEQYF. The CDR3 coding sequence is TGTGCCAGCAGCTTAGGCCCCCTTGGGGGGGGCGATTCCGAGCAGTACTTC.

This clonotype was detected only a few times. The chain uses TRBV7-9 and TRBJ2-5; 8 bases align to TRBD1. The CDR3 runs to 14 residues. V lost 4 bases and J lost 5; bases outside the gene matches: 6. Per germline, CDR1 SEHNR and CDR2 FQNEAQ (reference sequence). CDR3 bases: TGTGCCAGCAGCTGGACAGGGTCGGGGGAGACCCAGTACTTC. As protein: CASSWTGSGETQYF.

The V call is TRBV7-7, the J call TRBJ2-4; 11 bases match TRBD2. Germline values: CDR1 SSHAT, CDR2 FNYEAQ (reference sequence). This CDR3 region has 17 residues. V shed 10 bases, J shed 0 bases, and the junction held 11 bases outside the gene matches. CDR3 nucleotide sequence: TGTGCCATTCGAGAGGGACTAGCGGTTTTAGCCAAAAACATTCAGTACTTC. It codes for CAIREGLAVLAKNIQYF. Full variable domain (outside the CDR3, taken from reference TRBV7-7 and TRBJ2-4): GAGVSQSPRYKVTKRGQDVTLRCDPISSHATLYWYQQALGQGPEFLTYFNYEAQPDKSGLPSDRFSAERPEGSISTLTIQRTEQRDSAMYRCAIREGLAVLAKNIQYFGAGTRLSVL.

The chain is built from TRBV19 and TRBJ2-5; D remains ambiguous. Trimming removed 5 bases at V and 2 bases at J, with 6 bases between. From germline, CDR1 is LNHDA and CDR2 SQIVND (reference sequence). The CDR3 is 12 residues long. DNA for the CDR3: TGTGCCAGTAGTGCGCAACAAGAGACCCAGTACTTC. Residues: CASSAQQETQYF. Full variable domain (outside the CDR3, taken from reference TRBV19 and TRBJ2-5): DGGITQSPKYLFRKEGQNVTLSCEQNLNHDAMYWYRQDPGQGLRLIYYSQIVNDFQKGDIAEGYSVSREKKESFPLTVTSAQKNPTAFYLCASSAQQETQYFGPGTRLLVL.

This clonotype has only a few counts. The CDR3 reads CASSQVSGGVDTQYF. The DNA for the CDR3 is TGTGCCAGCAGCCAAGTTTCGGGAGGGGTTGATACGCAGTATTTT. The V gene is TRBV3-1, the J gene TRBJ2-3; TRBD2 aligns across 8 bases. CDR1 and CDR2 (germline): LGHDT, YNNKEL (reference sequence). There are 15 residues in the CDR3. The junction had 6 bases not matched to a gene; V was cut back by 1 base and J by 6 bases.

This clonotype was seen only a few times. V and J are TRBV5-1 and TRBJ2-7; 8 positions agree with TRBD2. Germline V gene sequence: CDR1 SGHRS, CDR2 YFSETQ. The CDR3 has 12 residues. With V trimmed by 7 bases and J by 4 bases, 4 bases remained unmatched. Written as DNA, the CDR3 is TGCGCCAGCGGGGCGGGAGGATACGAGCAGTACTTC. It encodes CASGAGGYEQYF.

This chain joins TRBV28 and TRBJ2-7; possibly TRBD1 or TRBD2 for D (7 bases each). The V end was cut by 5 bases, the J end by 5 bases, with 19 bases between. This CDR3 region has 15 residues. Germline V gene sequence: CDR1 MDHEN, CDR2 SYDVKM. The CDR3 is CASSLPDRDYNEQYF. In DNA form, the CDR3 reads TGTGCCAGCAGTCTGCCCGACAGGGACTATAACGAGCAGTACTTC.

The genes are TRBV5-1 and TRBJ2-3; 10 bases align to TRBD2. The germline V gene encodes CDR1 SGHRS and CDR2 YFSETQ. This CDR3 region has 14 residues. Trimming cost V 9 bases and J 3 bases; bases outside gene matches: 7. The CDR3 DNA reads as TGCGCCACCAGTTCAGCGGGAGGGACAGATACGCAGTATTTT. The encoded protein is CATSSAGGTDTQYF.

This clonotype was counted a single time. This rearrangement joins TRBV27 to TRBJ2-7; 7 positions match TRBD2. From germline, CDR1 is MNHEY and CDR2 SMNVEV (reference sequence). Losses at the gene ends were 8 bases for V and 4 bases for J; bases not matched to a gene: 11. The CDR3 has 14 residues. The chain's CDR3 is CASSPWGGRYEQYF. The CDR3 DNA reads as TGTGCCAGCTCCCCTTGGGGGGGACGATACGAGCAGTACTTC.

This clonotype was found once. V and J are TRBV7-6 and TRBJ2-7; 12 nucleotides align to TRBD1. The CDR3 sequence is 13 residues long. The J segment lost 5 bases and the V segment lost 6 bases, leaving 2 bases of the junction unmatched. Germline-derived CDR1 and CDR2 are SGHVS and FNYEAQ. The CDR3 nucleotides read TGTGCCAGCAGGGGACAGGGGGCCCACGAGCAGTACTTC. Protein sequence: CASRGQGAHEQYF. The full variable domain, with the rest looked up from reference TRBV7-6 and TRBJ2-7, is GAGVSQSPRYKVTKRGQDVALRCDPISGHVSLYWYRQALGQGPEFLTYFNYEAQQDKSGLPNDRFSAERPEGSISTLTIQRTEQRDSAMYRCASRGQGAHEQYFGPGTRLTVT.

V is TRBV3-1 and J is TRBJ2-1; a weak D match, TRBD2 (6 bases). The CDR3 is made up of 14 amino acids. Germline V gives CDR1 LGHDT, CDR2 YNNKEL (reference sequence). Trimming removed 0 bases at V and 10 bases at J, with 13 bases between. CDR3 nucleotide sequence: TGTGCCAGCAGCCAAGACCCTAATAGCGGAGAGCAGTTCTTC. Translation: CASSQDPNSGEQFF.

This clonotype was found many times. The chain joins TRBV12-3 or TRBV12-4 to TRBJ2-7; 11 positions agree with TRBD1. The CDR3 runs 13 residues. Germline trimming cut 6 bases from V and 6 bases from J; bases unmatched to any gene: 4. This CDR3 reads CASRLGTGGEQYF. As DNA, the CDR3 is TGTGCCAGCAGGCTCGGGACAGGGGGCGAGCAGTACTTC.